This record concerns one TCR beta chain sequence. Antigen: not known. This table comes from immunoSEQ multiplex PCR, and its TCRdb copy is limited to in-frame clones, with some not included. The profile shows about 130,000 clones, around 93% of them singletons. This sample was included in a study of T cell responses to AZD1222 COVID-19 vaccine. Study-wide findings and caveats: Targets within unmutated variant regions were reportedly found for nearly half of spike-specific TCRs. Spike was spanned by vaccine-associated CD4 TCRs, with dominance at 160-218 and 743-854.

This CDR3 spans 15 amino acids. The V end lost 1 base, the J end lost 0 bases, and 6 bases lay between the germline ends. Germline lookup yields CDR1 LGHNA and CDR2 YSLEER. Doses given second, at about 4 or about 12 weeks, were pooled. This chain links TRBV4-3 with TRBJ2-2; maybe TRBD1 (5 bases). The clonotype originates from an adult who received the AZD1222 COVID-19 vaccine. The input for sequencing was peripheral blood, taken 28 days after the second AZD1222 dose. The CDR3 sequence: CASSQGQTNTGELFF. CDR3 coding DNA: TGCGCCAGCAGCCAAGGACAGACGAACACCGGGGAGCTGTTTTTT.